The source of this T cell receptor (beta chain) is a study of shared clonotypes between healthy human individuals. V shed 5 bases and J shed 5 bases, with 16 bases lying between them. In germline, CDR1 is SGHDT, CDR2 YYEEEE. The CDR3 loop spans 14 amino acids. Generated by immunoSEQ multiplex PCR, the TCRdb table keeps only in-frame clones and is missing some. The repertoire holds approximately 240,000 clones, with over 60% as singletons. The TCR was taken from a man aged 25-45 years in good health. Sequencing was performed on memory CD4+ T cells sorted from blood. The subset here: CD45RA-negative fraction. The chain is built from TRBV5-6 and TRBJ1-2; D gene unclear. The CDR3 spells CASRERGLSYGYTF. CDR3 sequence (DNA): TGTGCCAGCAGGGAGAGAGGGCTTTCGTATGGCTACACCTTC.